These T cell receptor beta chains were read from a single sample in a study of OX40 agonist ivuxolimab in advanced cancers. Clones were sequenced by immunoSEQ multiplex PCR, and TCRdb holds only the in-frame ones, with some missing. Of more than 50,000 clones listed, 85% are singletons. The specimen was CD4+ or CD8+ T cells sorted from blood, collected in a trial of the OX40 agonist ivuxolimab. The receptors here all came from an adult with an advanced solid tumor such as melanoma, head and neck, liver or kidney cancer. Each CDR3 is given with its conserved first and last residue. Each record gives: J gene, V gene, CDR3 length, D gene, clone size, CDR3 protein, CDR3 DNA. A D gene is named only where the DNA matches it firmly. Some rows have no size entry. The others give once, few or many, or a class for an expanded clone.

J gene: TRBJ2-5
V gene: TRBV2
CDR3 length: 13
D gene: TRBD1
clone size: NA
CDR3 protein: CASSFQGDETQYF
CDR3 DNA: TGTGCCAGCAGTTTTCAGGGGGATGAGACCCAGTACTTC

J gene: TRBJ1-1
V gene: TRBV19
CDR3 length: 13
D gene: NA
clone size: NA
CDR3 protein: CASIRVGGTEAFF
CDR3 DNA: TGTGCCAGTATCAGGGTCGGGGGAACTGAAGCTTTCTTT

J gene: TRBJ2-6
V gene: TRBV7-9
CDR3 length: 15
D gene: NA
clone size: NA
CDR3 protein: CASTKQAPGANVLTF
CDR3 DNA: TGTGCCAGCACCAAGCAGGCCCCTGGGGCCAACGTCCTGACTTTC

J gene: TRBJ2-7
V gene: TRBV19
CDR3 length: 15
D gene: TRBD2
clone size: NA
CDR3 protein: CASSIGGSDPYEQYF
CDR3 DNA: TGTGCCAGTAGTATAGGCGGGAGCGACCCCTACGAGCAGTACTTC

J gene: TRBJ2-7
V gene: TRBV9
CDR3 length: 14
D gene: NA
clone size: NA
CDR3 protein: CASSPKDSQYEQYF
CDR3 DNA: TGTGCCAGCAGCCCAAAGGACAGCCAATACGAGCAGTACTTC

J gene: TRBJ2-5
V gene: TRBV5-5
CDR3 length: 17
D gene: TRBD2
clone size: NA
CDR3 protein: CASSPPPGLADQETQYF
CDR3 DNA: TGTGCCAGCAGCCCCCCCCCAGGACTAGCGGATCAAGAGACCCAGTACTTC

J gene: TRBJ2-2
V gene: TRBV2
CDR3 length: 15
D gene: NA
clone size: NA
CDR3 protein: CASSGRQANTGELFF
CDR3 DNA: TGTGCCAGCAGTGGACGACAGGCGAACACCGGGGAGCTGTTTTTT

J gene: TRBJ1-6
V gene: TRBV28
CDR3 length: 16
D gene: TRBD1
clone size: NA
CDR3 protein: CASRGQAASYNSPLHF
CDR3 DNA: TGTGCCAGCAGGGGACAGGCAGCATCCTATAATTCACCCCTCCACTTT

J gene: TRBJ2-3
V gene: TRBV6-5
CDR3 length: 16
D gene: TRBD1
clone size: NA
CDR3 protein: CASSYSPGTGVDTQYF
CDR3 DNA: TGTGCCAGCAGTTACTCTCCCGGGACAGGGGTTGATACGCAGTATTTT

J gene: TRBJ2-5
V gene: TRBV7-3
CDR3 length: 16
D gene: NA
clone size: NA
CDR3 protein: CASTLAQAQYQETQYF
CDR3 DNA: TGTGCCAGCACCCTAGCCCAGGCACAATACCAAGAGACCCAGTACTTC

J gene: TRBJ2-7
V gene: TRBV28
CDR3 length: 17
D gene: TRBD1
clone size: once
CDR3 protein: CASSLLTGTGSSYEQYF
CDR3 DNA: TGTGCCAGCAGTTTACTCACCGGGACAGGGAGCTCCTACGAGCAGTACTTC

J gene: TRBJ1-1
V gene: TRBV7-9
CDR3 length: 12
D gene: NA
clone size: NA
CDR3 protein: CASSLRAGRAFF
CDR3 DNA: TGTGCCAGCAGCTTAAGGGCAGGGAGAGCTTTCTTT

J gene: TRBJ2-2
V gene: TRBV10-3
CDR3 length: 13
D gene: NA
clone size: NA
CDR3 protein: CAISVRDTGELFF
CDR3 DNA: TGTGCCATCAGCGTCAGGGACACCGGGGAGCTGTTTTTT

J gene: TRBJ1-3
V gene: TRBV5-1
CDR3 length: 14
D gene: NA
clone size: NA
CDR3 protein: CASSLDGSGNTIYF
CDR3 DNA: TGCGCCAGCAGCTTAGACGGCTCTGGAAACACCATATATTTT

J gene: TRBJ2-1
V gene: TRBV5-1
CDR3 length: 15
D gene: TRBD1
clone size: NA
CDR3 protein: CASSRTGEFFYEQFF
CDR3 DNA: TGCGCCAGCAGCCGGACAGGGGAATTTTTCTATGAGCAGTTCTTC

J gene: TRBJ2-5
V gene: TRBV2
CDR3 length: 13
D gene: NA
clone size: NA
CDR3 protein: CASSESLMETQYF
CDR3 DNA: TGTGCCAGCAGTGAATCACTGATGGAGACCCAGTACTTC

J gene: TRBJ2-3
V gene: TRBV19
CDR3 length: 15
D gene: NA
clone size: NA
CDR3 protein: CASSFLSAPTDTQYF
CDR3 DNA: TGTGCCAGTAGTTTCCTGTCGGCCCCCACAGATACGCAGTATTTT

J gene: TRBJ2-1
V gene: TRBV6-1
CDR3 length: 13
D gene: TRBD2
clone size: NA
CDR3 protein: CASATSAGGGQFF
CDR3 DNA: TGTGCCAGCGCGACTAGCGCCGGCGGGGGGCAGTTCTTC

J gene: TRBJ1-4
V gene: TRBV5-4
CDR3 length: 15
D gene: NA
clone size: few
CDR3 protein: CASSWEGRSNEKLFF
CDR3 DNA: TGTGCCAGCAGCTGGGAGGGACGGAGTAATGAAAAACTGTTTTTT

J gene: TRBJ2-3
V gene: TRBV15
CDR3 length: 17
D gene: TRBD2
clone size: few
CDR3 protein: CATSRRVLAGGTDTQYF
CDR3 DNA: TGTGCCACCAGCAGGAGGGTGCTAGCGGGAGGCACAGATACGCAGTATTTT

J gene: TRBJ1-5
V gene: TRBV15
CDR3 length: 15
D gene: NA
clone size: NA
CDR3 protein: CATSGGDSPNQPQHF
CDR3 DNA: TGTGCCACCAGCGGTGGGGACTCTCCTAATCAGCCCCAGCATTTT

J gene: TRBJ1-2
V gene: TRBV6-5
CDR3 length: 13
D gene: TRBD1
clone size: NA
CDR3 protein: CASTKGQTYGYTF
CDR3 DNA: TGTGCCAGCACCAAGGGACAGACCTATGGCTACACCTTC

J gene: TRBJ2-4
V gene: TRBV7-2
CDR3 length: 15
D gene: TRBD1
clone size: few
CDR3 protein: CASSPRQGARDIQYF
CDR3 DNA: TGTGCCAGCAGCCCCCGACAGGGGGCGCGGGACATTCAGTACTTC

J gene: TRBJ2-1
V gene: TRBV28
CDR3 length: 15
D gene: TRBD1
clone size: NA
CDR3 protein: CASSSGDREGNEQFF
CDR3 DNA: TGTGCCAGCAGTTCCGGAGACAGGGAAGGGAATGAGCAGTTCTTC

J gene: TRBJ2-5
V gene: TRBV7-2
CDR3 length: 14
D gene: NA
clone size: few
CDR3 protein: CASSPGTSRETQYF
CDR3 DNA: TGTGCCAGCAGTCCGGGAACCTCGAGGGAGACCCAGTACTTC

J gene: TRBJ2-4
V gene: TRBV28
CDR3 length: 12
D gene: NA
clone size: NA
CDR3 protein: CASRGQGYIQYF
CDR3 DNA: TGTGCCAGCAGGGGGCAAGGATACATTCAGTACTTC

J gene: TRBJ1-6
V gene: TRBV4-1
CDR3 length: 15
D gene: TRBD1
clone size: NA
CDR3 protein: CASSQTGLYNSPLHF
CDR3 DNA: TGCGCCAGCAGCCAGACAGGGCTTTATAATTCACCCCTCCACTTT

J gene: TRBJ2-7
V gene: TRBV7-2
CDR3 length: 15
D gene: NA
clone size: few
CDR3 protein: CASSASASVPTGQYF
CDR3 DNA: TGTGCCAGCAGCGCCTCAGCTAGCGTTCCAACGGGGCAGTACTTC

J gene: TRBJ2-1
V gene: TRBV15
CDR3 length: 18
D gene: TRBD2
clone size: NA
CDR3 protein: CATSFGLAGLGSYNEQFF
CDR3 DNA: TGTGCCACCAGCTTTGGACTAGCGGGATTGGGCTCCTACAATGAGCAGTTCTTC

J gene: TRBJ2-3
V gene: TRBV5-1
CDR3 length: 19
D gene: TRBD2
clone size: NA
CDR3 protein: CASSSPTSGGLPMRDTQYF
CDR3 DNA: TGCGCCAGCAGCTCCCCGACTAGCGGGGGATTACCAATGCGCGATACGCAGTATTTT

J gene: TRBJ1-1
V gene: TRBV4-2
CDR3 length: 15
D gene: NA
clone size: few
CDR3 protein: CASSQIGTARREAFF
CDR3 DNA: TGTGCCAGCAGCCAAATCGGTACGGCCAGACGCGAAGCTTTCTTT

J gene: TRBJ2-7
V gene: TRBV28
CDR3 length: 15
D gene: NA
clone size: NA
CDR3 protein: CASSFGAGSSYEQYF
CDR3 DNA: TGTGCCAGCAGTTTCGGAGCGGGTAGCTCCTACGAGCAGTACTTC

J gene: TRBJ1-1
V gene: TRBV7-9
CDR3 length: 15
D gene: NA
clone size: NA
CDR3 protein: CASIYPGGAWTEAFF
CDR3 DNA: TGTGCCAGCATCTACCCGGGGGGGGCTTGGACTGAAGCTTTCTTT

J gene: TRBJ2-5
V gene: TRBV6-6
CDR3 length: 15
D gene: NA
clone size: NA
CDR3 protein: CASSYALDNEETQYF
CDR3 DNA: TGTGCCAGCAGTTACGCCCTGGACAATGAAGAGACCCAGTACTTC

J gene: TRBJ1-1
V gene: TRBV7-8
CDR3 length: 16
D gene: TRBD1
clone size: NA
CDR3 protein: CASSFFLDRMNTEAFF
CDR3 DNA: TGTGCCAGCAGCTTCTTCTTGGACAGGATGAACACTGAAGCTTTCTTT

J gene: TRBJ2-7
V gene: TRBV2
CDR3 length: 15
D gene: NA
clone size: NA
CDR3 protein: CASSEVGIGIYEQYF
CDR3 DNA: TGTGCCAGCAGTGAAGTTGGCATAGGGATCTACGAGCAGTACTTC

J gene: TRBJ1-2
V gene: TRBV7-2
CDR3 length: 14
D gene: TRBD1
clone size: few
CDR3 protein: CASSLGTGDYGYTF
CDR3 DNA: TGTGCCAGCAGCTTAGGGACAGGGGATTATGGCTACACCTTC

J gene: TRBJ2-7
V gene: TRBV4-1
CDR3 length: 16
D gene: TRBD2
clone size: NA
CDR3 protein: CASSRMGLTPSYEQYF
CDR3 DNA: TGCGCCAGCAGCCGGATGGGACTAACCCCCTCCTACGAGCAGTACTTC

J gene: TRBJ1-1
V gene: TRBV28
CDR3 length: 12
D gene: NA
clone size: NA
CDR3 protein: CASSLWAGKAFF
CDR3 DNA: TGTGCCAGCAGTTTATGGGCGGGAAAAGCTTTCTTT

J gene: TRBJ2-7
V gene: TRBV5-1
CDR3 length: 14
D gene: NA
clone size: NA
CDR3 protein: CASSLGGGGYEQYF
CDR3 DNA: TGCGCCAGCAGCTTGGGCGGAGGGGGCTACGAGCAGTACTTC

J gene: TRBJ2-7
V gene: TRBV11-2
CDR3 length: 15
D gene: NA
clone size: once
CDR3 protein: CASSTPLPTLSEQYF
CDR3 DNA: TGTGCCAGCAGCACCCCATTACCCACGCTTTCCGAGCAGTACTTC

J gene: TRBJ2-7
V gene: TRBV7-9
CDR3 length: 13
D gene: NA
clone size: NA
CDR3 protein: CASIFSQAYEQYF
CDR3 DNA: TGTGCCAGCATCTTTTCTCAGGCCTACGAGCAGTACTTC

J gene: TRBJ2-7
V gene: TRBV15
CDR3 length: 15
D gene: TRBD2
clone size: NA
CDR3 protein: CATSRTREDVYEQYF
CDR3 DNA: TGTGCCACCAGCAGGACTCGGGAGGATGTCTACGAGCAGTACTTC

J gene: TRBJ2-3
V gene: TRBV4-3
CDR3 length: 17
D gene: NA
clone size: NA
CDR3 protein: CASSQEPRTSYTDTQYF
CDR3 DNA: TGCGCCAGCAGCCAAGAACCTAGAACGTCCTACACAGATACGCAGTATTTT

J gene: TRBJ2-7
V gene: TRBV6-6
CDR3 length: 16
D gene: TRBD2
clone size: NA
CDR3 protein: CASSYGVGQREDEQYF
CDR3 DNA: TGTGCCAGCAGTTACGGCGTGGGCCAGCGGGAGGACGAGCAGTACTTC

J gene: TRBJ2-7
V gene: TRBV19
CDR3 length: 15
D gene: TRBD2
clone size: NA
CDR3 protein: CASARGGARRGEQYF
CDR3 DNA: TGTGCCAGTGCTCGGGGGGGGGCCCGCAGAGGGGAGCAGTACTTC